This T cell receptor (beta chain) was captured in a study of cytomegalovirus exposure and HLA in healthy donors. On the study more broadly: About 200 million T cells yielded 120 million or so unique TCR beta sequences, as an earlier analysis found.

As for this clone: Its specificity is not known.

The germline V gene has CDR1 MNHNS and CDR2 SASEGT. CDR3 length: 18 amino acids. V dropped 4 bases and J dropped 4; count of bases not matched to a gene: 12. Findings of the study overall: Cytomegalovirus status was reportedly diagnosed by the classifier with high sensitivity and specificity. The likely explanation for a cluster of highly shared sequence variants was sequencing artifact. What TCR beta sequences reportedly achieved was accurate prediction of HLA-A and HLA-B alleles in most subjects.

Use of 60 Vbeta and 13 Jbeta primers characterized the PCR. Sequencing was performed with immunoSEQ multiplex PCR; in TCRdb, only in-frame clones are kept and a portion is missing. Of 150,000 to 180,000 clones listed, approximately 86% were seen once; the top ten hold under 8%. This sequence originates from a woman in her forties or fifties in good health and CMV-seropositive. Sample: PBMCs. The rearrangement uses TRBV6-1 and TRBJ2-6; 8 nucleotides agree with TRBD1. The CDR3 sequence: CASSATDRGNRGANVLTF. In DNA form, the CDR3 reads TGTGCCAGCAGTGCCACCGACAGGGGAAATCGAGGGGCCAACGTCCTGACTTTC.